This T cell receptor beta chain came from a study of CD8 T cells in ankylosing spondylitis. Notes on the study in general: A motif of fewer than ten highly homologous TCR beta variants was seen as apparently characteristic of ankylosing spondylitis blood. With a CD8+ phenotype, disease-linked clones were relatively rare in peripheral blood.

The ends lost 2 bases at V and 1 base at J; junction bases unmatched: 3. Germline CDR1 is SGHDN and CDR2 is FVKESK. CDR3 length: 15 residues. The authors made TCR beta libraries by quantitative 5'-RACE with molecular barcodes. TCRdb re-called the 5' RACE reads with MiXCR, one entry per CDR3 protein. The data hold under 950,000 distinct CDR3 sequences, with under 20% observed a single time. This clonotype has more than one count but fewer than ten. Its antigen is not known. Sample: blood, either unsorted or a sorted T cell fraction (not recorded which). The V call is TRBV14, the J call TRBJ2-5; 8 bases are shared with TRBD2. The clonotype comes from a male donor with ankylosing spondylitis. CDR3 bases: TGTGCCAGCAGCCAACTAGCGGGCCGCCAAGAGACCCAGTACTTC. This translates into CASSQLAGRQETQYF.